The 27 T cell receptor beta chains in this list originate from one sample, sequenced in a study of low-dose radiotherapy and immunotherapy resistance in tumors. TRAV- and TRBV-specific primers, spanning alpha and beta chains, primed first-strand cDNA. TCR amplification involved 15 to 20 PCR cycles with a constant-region primer and V-primer adapter. TCRdb recomputed calls from the reads with MiXCR, one row per CDR3 protein. The repertoire includes more than 90,000 distinct CDR3 sequences, more than 20% of them detected once, and about 4% sits in the top ten. Time point of the sample: after trial treatment. Documented treatment: LDRT plus nivolumab, ipilimumab, low-dose cyclophosphamide and aspirin (RACIN trial). The sequencing here drew on PBMCs, taken after low-dose radiotherapy plus immunotherapy. These TCRs come from a male donor with prostate cancer.

This clonotype came up many times. The genes are TRBV12-5 and TRBJ2-5; D gene unclear. The germline CDR1 and CDR2 sequences are LGHNT and FRNRAP. V was cut by 6 bases and J by 0 bases, with 14 bases left in between. The CDR3 runs to 15 residues. The CDR3 DNA is TGTGCTAGTGGCCCCCCCCTCCCGTACCAAGAGACCCAGTACTTC. Translating it yields CASGPPLPYQETQYF.

The table lists this clonotype with many counts. The chain carries TRBV6-1 and TRBJ2-5; D is possibly TRBD1 or TRBD2 (5 bases each). The CDR3 length is 17 residues. Per germline, CDR1 MNHNS and CDR2 SASEGT. Trimming took off 2 bases at V and 0 bases at J, with 16 bases between the two ends. CDR3 in amino acids: CASSESAPGTYQETQYF. CDR3 in DNA: TGTGCCAGCAGTGAATCCGCCCCCGGGACCTACCAAGAGACCCAGTACTTC.

There are a few counts of this clonotype. The rearrangement links TRBV7-8 to TRBJ1-1, with 8 bases fitting TRBD1. CDR1 and CDR2 (germline): SGHVS, FQNEAQ. Unmatched junction bases numbered 8, after V lost 3 bases and J lost 5 bases. This CDR3 spans 15 amino acids. The chain's CDR3 is CASSFTQGGWTEAFF. The CDR3 DNA reads TGTGCCAGCAGCTTCACACAGGGGGGATGGACTGAAGCTTTCTTT.

The V call is TRBV6-2 or TRBV6-3, the J call TRBJ2-2; the D is unclear. Germline CDR1 MNHEY, CDR2 SVGEGT. Trimming cost V 6 bases and J 6 bases, with 14 bases left between them. This CDR3 spans 14 amino acids. CDR3 loop: CASSPPNVAGELFF. Here the CDR3 DNA reads TGTGCCAGCAGCCCGCCCAATGTCGCCGGGGAGCTGTTTTTT.

This clonotype was picked up one time. The chain couples TRBV7-6 to TRBJ2-7; tentative D call: TRBD1 (5 bases). Germline V lookup: CDR1 SGHVS, CDR2 FNYEAQ. The V end was cut by 5 bases, the J end by 3 bases, with 14 bases between. The CDR3 consists of 14 residues. The CDR3 DNA sequence: TGTGCCAGCAGCATTGATTGGGGCGGCTACGAGCAGTACTTC. This gives the protein CASSIDWGGYEQYF.

This clonotype was recorded at least ten times. The V and J genes are TRBV7-2 and TRBJ2-7, with a weak D call TRBD1 (6 bases). Germline CDR1 reads SGHTA; CDR2 reads FQGNSA. The CDR3 runs to 16 residues. Trimming took 4 bases from V and 4 from J, leaving 20 bases between them. The CDR3 region has the DNA TGTGCCAGCAGCTCTACGAGAGGCAGGGGAAGGTACGAGCAGTACTTC. This gives the protein CASSSTRGRGRYEQYF.

This clonotype has a count of ten or more. The chain recombines TRBV4-1 with TRBJ2-4, with D perhaps TRBD1 (5 bases). This CDR3 is 14 amino acids long. Per germline, CDR1 MGHRA and CDR2 YSYEKL. V gave up 5 bases and J gave up 4 bases, with 12 bases separating them. In nucleotides, the CDR3 is TGCGCCAGCAGCGGGCAGGGTTCAAAAAACATTCAGTACTTC. Its translation is CASSGQGSKNIQYF.

There are a few counts of this clonotype. This chain connects TRBV6-1 to TRBJ1-5; D remains ambiguous. V was cut by 1 base and J by 6 bases, with 4 bases left in between. This CDR3 is built from 12 residues. CDR1 is MNHNS, CDR2 SASEGT, per germline. For the CDR3, the DNA is TGTGCCAGCAGTGAAGTACGTCAGCCCCAGCATTTT. Encoded protein: CASSEVRQPQHF.

The chain combines TRBV28 with TRBJ2-3; 8 bases are shared with TRBD2. Germline assignment: CDR1 MDHEN and CDR2 SYDVKM. J lost 5 bases, V lost 4 bases, and 11 bases had no gene match. The CDR3 is made up of 16 amino acids. This chain's CDR3 is CASSSLRQREIDTQYF. The CDR3 bases are TGTGCCAGCAGTTCTCTCCGCCAGCGGGAGATAGATACGCAGTATTTT. The complete variable domain, with remaining parts taken from reference TRBV28 and TRBJ2-3, reads DVKVTQSSRYLVKRTGEKVFLECVQDMDHENMFWYRQDPGLGLRLIYFSYDVKMKEKGDIPEGYSVSREKKERFSLILESASTNQTSMYLCASSSLRQREIDTQYFGPGTRLTVL.

On this clonotype itself: This sequence is one base from a far larger clone and is likely a read error. The genes are TRBV6-5 and TRBJ1-6, with a weak D call TRBD1 (5 bases). The CDR3 has 15 amino acids. CDR1 is MNHEY, CDR2 SVGAGI, per germline. CDR3 sequence: CASSPGAGYNSPLDF. CDR3 nucleotide sequence: TGTGCCAGCAGTCCCGGAGCAGGGTACAATTCACCCCTCGACTTT.

This clonotype has only a few counts. This chain connects TRBV12-5 to TRBJ1-4, with D maybe TRBD1 (5 bases). The V gene lost 6 bases and the J gene lost 5 bases, with 10 bases spanning the gap. CDR3 length equals 13 residues. Germline CDR1 and CDR2: LGHNT and FRNRAP. This CDR3 is CASGSGGNEKLFF. The CDR3 DNA is TGTGCTAGTGGCTCGGGGGGAAATGAAAAACTGTTTTTT.

This clonotype was picked up many times. The chain employs TRBV7-8 and TRBJ2-7, with D perhaps TRBD2 (5 bases). Trimming cost V 3 bases and J 7 bases, with 22 bases left between them. CDR3 size: 16 residues. Germline V gene lookup returns CDR1 SGHVS and CDR2 FQNEAQ. Written as DNA, the CDR3 is TGTGCCAGCAGCTTTAGGGCAGGCCGGGATTTGGATGAGCAGTACTTC. Protein: CASSFRAGRDLDEQYF.

This clonotype occurred many times. This rearrangement joins TRBV10-3 to TRBJ2-3, with D hard to call. V was cut by 3 bases and J by 2 bases, with 15 bases left in between. Germline V CDR1 and CDR2: ENHRY, SYGVKD. The CDR3 has 16 residues. The CDR3 DNA is TGTGCCATCAGTGAATCCCAGAGAGGAGACACAGATACGCAGTATTTT. Protein: CAISESQRGDTDTQYF.

The sample holds many counts of this clonotype. The chain uses TRBV29-1 and TRBJ1-4; D is unresolved. The length of the CDR3 is 12 residues. Deletions cut 8 bases from V and 7 bases from J, with 14 bases between. Germline V gene data show CDR1 as SQVTM and CDR2 as ANQGSEA. The CDR3 spells CSFTVAGEKLFF. CDR3 coding DNA: TGCAGCTTCACAGTAGCGGGTGAAAAACTGTTTTTT. Combining the CDR3 with reference TRBV29-1 and TRBJ1-4 gives the whole variable domain SAVISQKPSRDICQRGTSLTIQCQVDSQVTMMFWYRQQPGQSLTLIATANQGSEATYESGFVIDKFPISRPNLTFSTLTVSNMSPEDSSIYLCSFTVAGEKLFFGSGTQLSVL.

This clonotype was counted at least ten times. V gene TRBV4-1 combines with J gene TRBJ2-5; 15 nucleotides match TRBD2. The V and J ends lost 2 bases and 1 base, in that order; junction bases with no gene match: 2. Germline lookup yields CDR1 MGHRA and CDR2 YSYEKL. The CDR3 covers 17 residues. The CDR3 nucleotides read TGCGCCAGCAGCCAACAGGGACTAGCGGGGGGCCAAGAGACCCAGTACTTC. This sequence encodes CASSQQGLAGGQETQYF.

There are many counts of this clonotype. This chain uses TRBV12-3 or TRBV12-4 with TRBJ2-5, with 8 bases fitting TRBD2. The CDR3 contains 15 residues. The junction had 8 bases not matched to a gene; V was cut back by 5 bases and J by 3 bases. For the CDR3, the DNA is TGTGCCAGCAGTCAAGAGCGGGGGAGGGAAGAGACCCAGTACTTC. Translation: CASSQERGREETQYF.

This chain connects TRBV7-9 to TRBJ2-1, with 8 nucleotides matching TRBD2. V lost 3 bases to trimming and J lost 7 bases; unmatched junction nucleotides: 17. The CDR3 runs 18 residues. The germline V gene encodes CDR1 SEHNR and CDR2 FQNEAQ (reference sequence). The CDR3 region is CASSFRVEVGTRANEQFF. CDR3 bases: TGTGCCAGCAGCTTCAGGGTTGAAGTCGGGACTAGGGCTAATGAGCAGTTCTTC.

In its sample, this clonotype was seen many times. The chain uses TRBV3-1 and TRBJ2-1, with TRBD2 matching over 8 bases. The CDR3 has 17 amino acids. The germline gives CDR1 LGHDT, CDR2 YNNKEL (reference sequence). V lost 0 bases, J lost 4 bases, and 8 bases stayed unmatched. CDR3 DNA sequence: TGTGCCAGCAGCCAAGATCTCGAGCGGGGGAGATACAATGAGCAGTTCTTC. The encoded protein is CASSQDLERGRYNEQFF.

In its sample, this clonotype was seen many times. The chain links TRBV29-1 to TRBJ2-6; D not certain. The germline V gene encodes CDR1 SQVTM and CDR2 ANQGSEA. V was trimmed by 8 bases and J by 0 bases, leaving 14 bases between them. The CDR3 is made up of 15 amino acids. CDR3 nucleotides: TGCAGCACTACTGAAAGTGCCTCTGGGGCCAACGTCCTGACTTTC. It encodes CSTTESASGANVLTF. Filled out from reference TRBV29-1 and TRBJ2-6, the complete variable domain reads SAVISQKPSRDICQRGTSLTIQCQVDSQVTMMFWYRQQPGQSLTLIATANQGSEATYESGFVIDKFPISRPNLTFSTLTVSNMSPEDSSIYLCSTTESASGANVLTFGAGSRLTVL.

The table lists this clonotype with many counts. V and J are TRBV5-1 and TRBJ2-1; 7 bases match TRBD1. Per germline, CDR1 SGHRS and CDR2 YFSETQ. V lost 2 bases to trimming and J lost 5 bases; unmatched junction nucleotides: 4. The CDR3 is 14 residues long. The CDR3 nucleotides are TGCGCCAGCAGCTTTGACAGGGCCGACAATGAGCAGTTCTTC. Translation gives CASSFDRADNEQFF.

Ten or more counts support this clonotype. V and J are TRBV20-1 and TRBJ2-1, with TRBD2 identical over 9 bases. Germline V gives CDR1 DFQATT, CDR2 SNEGSKA (reference sequence). J gave up 4 bases and V 3 bases, and 4 bases lay outside the gene matches. The CDR3 contains 14 residues. The CDR3 protein is CSASLAGFYNEQFF. The CDR3 DNA is TGCAGTGCTAGTCTAGCGGGGTTTTACAATGAGCAGTTCTTC.

This clonotype was picked up many times. The J gene is TRBJ2-5, the V gene TRBV18; TRBD1 matches at 7 bases. In germline, CDR1 is KGHSH, CDR2 LQKENI. V gave up 3 bases and J gave up 3 bases; unmatched junction bases: 7. This CDR3 has 15 amino acids. The CDR3 loop reads CASSPKGAAEETQYF. As DNA, the CDR3 is TGTGCCAGCTCACCGAAGGGGGCGGCTGAAGAGACCCAGTACTTC.

This clonotype was seen at least ten times. The chain uses TRBV3-1 and TRBJ1-5, with D possibly TRBD1 on 5 matching bases. V dropped 3 bases and J dropped 0 bases, with 6 bases sitting between them. This CDR3 has 14 amino acids. CDR1 and CDR2 (germline): LGHDT, YNNKEL (reference sequence). CDR3 residues: CASSQGGSNQPQHF. The CDR3 DNA is TGTGCCAGCAGCCAGGGGGGTAGCAATCAGCCCCAGCATTTT. Based on the CDR3 plus reference TRBV3-1 and TRBJ1-5, the full variable domain is DTAVSQTPKYLVTQMGNDKSIKCEQNLGHDTMYWYKQDSKKFLKIMFSYNNKELIINETVPNRFSPKSPDKAHLNLHINSLELGDSAVYFCASSQGGSNQPQHFGDGTRLSIL.

This clonotype was detected ten times or more. This sequence joins TRBV5-1 and TRBJ1-6, with 10 bases fitting TRBD1. The trim removed 4 bases at V and 6 bases at J, leaving 7 bases unmatched. The germline V gene encodes CDR1 SGHRS and CDR2 YFSETQ. CDR3 length: 16 amino acids. CDR3 in amino acids: CASSLDRGSRNSPLHF. CDR3 DNA sequence: TGCGCCAGCAGCCTGGACAGGGGGTCTCGTAATTCACCCCTCCACTTT.

This clonotype has a count of ten or more. The rearrangement joins TRBV19 to TRBJ2-7, with D uncertain. CDR3 length: 13 residues. V dropped 6 bases and J dropped 0 bases, with 9 bases sitting between them. Germline V gene lookup returns CDR1 LNHDA and CDR2 SQIVND (reference sequence). CDR3 nucleotide sequence: TGTGCCAGTAGCAAGGTTAGCTCCTACGAGCAGTACTTC. The encoded protein is CASSKVSSYEQYF.

This clonotype was counted many times. The rearrangement joins TRBV19 to TRBJ2-6, with D perhaps TRBD1 or TRBD2 (5 bases each). This CDR3 region has 18 residues. Germline values: CDR1 LNHDA, CDR2 SQIVND (reference sequence). Trimming cost V 7 bases and J 0 bases, with 19 bases left between them. CDR3 protein: CASNSPGRRFSGANVLTF. Here the CDR3 DNA reads TGTGCCAGTAACTCCCCGGGACGGCGGTTCTCTGGGGCCAACGTCCTGACTTTC.

The J gene is TRBJ1-6, the V gene TRBV19; maybe TRBD1 (5 bases). With 6 bases removed from V and 0 bases from J, the gap between germline ends came to 9 bases. Looked up from germline, CDR1 is LNHDA and CDR2 is SQIVND (reference sequence). The CDR3 covers 15 residues. The DNA for the CDR3 is TGTGCCAGTAGGGGGGGAACCTCCTATAATTCACCCCTCCACTTT. Protein product: CASRGGTSYNSPLHF.